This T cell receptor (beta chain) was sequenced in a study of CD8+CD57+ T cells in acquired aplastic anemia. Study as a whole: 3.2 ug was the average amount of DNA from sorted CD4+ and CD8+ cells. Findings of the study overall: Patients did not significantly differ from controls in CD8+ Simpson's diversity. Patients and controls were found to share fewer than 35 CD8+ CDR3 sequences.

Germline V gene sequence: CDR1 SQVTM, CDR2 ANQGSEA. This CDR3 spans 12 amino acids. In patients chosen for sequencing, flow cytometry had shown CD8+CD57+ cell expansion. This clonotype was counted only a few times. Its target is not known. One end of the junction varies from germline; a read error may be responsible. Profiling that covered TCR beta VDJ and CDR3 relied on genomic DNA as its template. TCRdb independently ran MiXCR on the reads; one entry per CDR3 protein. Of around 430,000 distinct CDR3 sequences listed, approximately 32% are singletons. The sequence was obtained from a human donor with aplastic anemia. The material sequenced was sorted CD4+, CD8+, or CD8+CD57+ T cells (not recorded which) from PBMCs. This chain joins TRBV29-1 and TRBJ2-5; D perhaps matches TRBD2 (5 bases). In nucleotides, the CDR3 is TGCAACGTTGAACTAGAGGGCAAGACCCAGTACTTC. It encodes CNVELEGKTQYF.